These 2 T cell receptor beta chains originate from one sample sequenced in a study of Ad26.COV2.S vaccination and SARS-CoV-2 variants. Measured with immunoSEQ multiplex PCR; TCRdb has only the in-frame clones, and not every one. Of roughly 320,000 clones in the sample, around 87% were seen once. Described treatment: 15 to 20 received Ad26.COV2.S at low or high dose, single or two shots; 5 received placebo; per-sample allocation not given. Specimen acquisition occurred on day 63 following the initial vaccine or placebo injection. The sequencing used peripheral blood, collected in a trial of Ad26.COV2.S vaccine versus placebo. These receptors were collected from a person aged 18-60 years who received the Ad26.COV2.S COVID-19 vaccine or a placebo.

The chain is built from TRBV7-2 and TRBJ1-1; D ambiguous. Trimming took 0 bases from V and 7 from J, leaving 12 bases between them. This CDR3 has 14 amino acids. Germline V gene data show CDR1 as SGHTA and CDR2 as FQGNSA. The CDR3: CASSLARQTREAFF. CDR3 nucleotides: TGTGCCAGCAGCTTAGCAAGGCAGACCCGTGAAGCTTTCTTT.

The chain has TRBV25-1 and TRBJ2-7; tentatively, D is TRBD1 (6 bases). The CDR3 extends over 17 amino acids. From germline, CDR1 is MGHDK and CDR2 SYGVNS. V was cut by 10 bases and J by 3 bases, with 28 bases left in between. The CDR3 DNA reads as TGTGCCATCCCGGGACAAAGCGCTCTCGATCCGAGCTACGAGCAGTACTTC. It specifies CAIPGQSALDPSYEQYF.